This T cell receptor (beta chain) originates from a study of cytomegalovirus exposure and HLA in healthy donors. Whole-study results and caveats: In a later analysis, an Asian-associated ancestry cluster reportedly showed fewer N-insertions than the approximately 640-donor mean. Several top significant clusters appeared, in a later analysis, to be linked to common viral pathogens. For TCR beta chains, V- and J-gene trimming was later linked to a missense DCLRE1C variant.

Germline trimming cut 2 bases from V and 6 bases from J; bases unmatched to any gene: 12. Germline V gene data show CDR1 as GTSNPN and CDR2 as SVGIG (reference sequence). The CDR3 is made up of 16 amino acids. This clone was found a few times. As yet, its antigen is unknown. PCR used 60 Vbeta primers and 13 Jbeta primers. Assay used: immunoSEQ multiplex PCR; TCRdb lists only in-frame clones, some missing. The table records some 180,000 clones, roughly 75% of them present only once. The chain joins TRBV30 to TRBJ2-3; TRBD2 agrees at 9 bases. The sequence was collected from a woman in her twenties or thirties in good health and CMV-seronegative. The specimen was PBMCs. The CDR3 sequence: CAWSSPGLAWRDTQYF. CDR3 bases: TGTGCCTGGAGTTCCCCAGGACTAGCGTGGAGGGATACGCAGTATTTT.